This T cell receptor beta chain is drawn from a study of blood T cells in healthy people across ages. Study-wide context: About one barcoded beta molecule was captured per two T cells (by template switching). The study, taken as a whole, reports: Aged donors had fewer naive CD4+ cells and lower diversity than long-lived donors.

Drawing of peripheral blood yielded roughly 9.3 milliliters from each donor. V shed 2 bases and J shed 9 bases, with 14 bases lying between them. The CDR3 contains 14 residues. Germline CDR1 is MNHNY and CDR2 is SVGAGI (reference sequence). About this clonotype itself: The antigen is unknown.

Together with a sample-barcoded 5' primer, a J-beta primer mix was included in a second PCR lasting roughly 6 to 12 cycles. Each sample yielded at least 2.5 million CDR3-containing paired-end reads. MiXCR was run by TCRdb on the 5' RACE reads, yielding one entry per CDR3 protein. The sample yields roughly 1.6 million distinct CDR3 sequences, 34% seen once. Sequenced: blood. The clonotype was recovered from a woman aged 25 to 39 in good health. The chain couples TRBV6-6 to TRBJ2-1; possibly TRBD1 for D (6 bases). The CDR3 sequence: CASSYPEGDIEQFF. CDR3 in DNA: TGTGCCAGCAGTTACCCCGAAGGGGACATTGAGCAGTTCTTC.